The sequence of this T cell receptor (beta chain) was determined in a study of beta chain features in type 1 diabetes. This CDR3 is 13 amino acids long. Trimming took off 0 bases at V and 6 bases at J, with 9 bases between the two ends. The V gene's germline CDR1 is LNHNV and CDR2 YYDKDF (reference sequence). The authors took one heparinised blood draw, averaging about 110 mL, from each donor. What was sequenced were expressed TCRB transcripts, since all of the isolated RNA had been reverse transcribed. The data were produced by immunoSEQ multiplex PCR, yet TCRdb's version contains in-frame clones alone and is incomplete. The sample includes 600,000 or so clones, roughly 12% of them seen just once. Notes on the study in general: All four CD4+ subsets of Type 1 diabetes patients contained TCRB CDR3s that were moderately but significantly shorter.

Details on this clone: What it recognizes is unknown.

What was sequenced was naive CD4+ T cells from blood. The chain has TRBV15 and TRBJ2-7; perhaps TRBD1 as D (5 bases). This clonotype was sampled from a young man with type 1 diabetes. Written as DNA, the CDR3 is TGTGCCACCAGCAGAGATTTAAGGGGCGAGCAGTACTTC. It encodes CATSRDLRGEQYF.